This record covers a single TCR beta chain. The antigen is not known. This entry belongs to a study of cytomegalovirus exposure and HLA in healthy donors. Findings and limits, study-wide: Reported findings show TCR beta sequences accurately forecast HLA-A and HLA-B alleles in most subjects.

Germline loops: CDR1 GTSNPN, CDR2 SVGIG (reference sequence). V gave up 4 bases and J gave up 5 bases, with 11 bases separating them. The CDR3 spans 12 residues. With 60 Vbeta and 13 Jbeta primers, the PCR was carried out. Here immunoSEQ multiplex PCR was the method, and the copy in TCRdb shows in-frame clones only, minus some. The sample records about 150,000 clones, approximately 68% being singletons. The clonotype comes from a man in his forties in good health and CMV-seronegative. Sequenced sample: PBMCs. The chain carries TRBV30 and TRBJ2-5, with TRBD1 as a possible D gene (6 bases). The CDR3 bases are TGTGCCTGGAAAACAAGGGGGGAGACCCAGTACTTC. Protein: CAWKTRGETQYF.